One T cell receptor beta chain is described in this entry. What it binds is unknown. This specimen belongs to a study of cytomegalovirus exposure and HLA in healthy donors. General study results and limits: Specificity for CMV antigens was confirmed in vitro for a few of the CMV-associated chains. Overall, approximately 180 TCR beta chains were annotated as cytomegalovirus-associated.

The donors formed part of the roughly 120-subject validation cohort, distinct from the roughly 730-subject first cohort. TCRdb keeps only in-frame clones here, not all; method: immunoSEQ multiplex PCR. The repertoire consists of over 150,000 clones, with around 80% occurring once and the leading ten covering around 15%. The V and J ends lost 4 bases and 2 bases respectively, with 12 bases between them. The CDR3 extends over 14 amino acids. Germline CDR1 is SGDLS and CDR2 is YYNGEE. The sequenced material came from PBMCs. The chain combines TRBV9 with TRBJ1-1; maybe TRBD1 (6 bases). This clonotype was sampled from a woman in her twenties or thirties in good health and CMV-seropositive. CDR3 bases: TGTGCCAGCAGCAACAGGGCGACCAACACTGAAGCTTTCTTT. Its translation: CASSNRATNTEAFF.